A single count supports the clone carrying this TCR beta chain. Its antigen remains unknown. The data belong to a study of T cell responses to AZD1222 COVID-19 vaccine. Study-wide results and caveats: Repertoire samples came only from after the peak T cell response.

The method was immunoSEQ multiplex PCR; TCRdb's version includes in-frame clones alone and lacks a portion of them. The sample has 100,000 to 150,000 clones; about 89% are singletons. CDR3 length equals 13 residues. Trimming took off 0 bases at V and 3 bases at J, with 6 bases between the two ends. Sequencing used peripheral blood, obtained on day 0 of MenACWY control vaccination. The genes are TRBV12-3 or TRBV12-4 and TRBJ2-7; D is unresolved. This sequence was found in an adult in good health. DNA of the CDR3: TGTGCCAGCAGTTTAGCACAGTTCTACGAGCAGTACTTC. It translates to CASSLAQFYEQYF.